This T cell receptor beta chain was obtained from a study of T cells in Graves' hyperthyroidism and ophthalmopathy. Details on this clonotype: Its antigen is undetermined.

Aged 18 to 65, the patients had hyperthyroidism that was newly diagnosed and had lasted under 2 months. PBMCs were derived from around 10 ml fresh peripheral blood. The V and J ends lost 2 bases and 8 bases respectively, with 12 bases between them. The length of the CDR3 is 13 residues. Germline assignment: CDR1 SEHNR and CDR2 FQNEAQ (reference sequence). Study-level results: Most thyroid clonotypes with frequency above 0.001 were detected in blood. The model forecast ophthalmopathy, anticipating it by a median around 6.5 months before onset.

Researchers took RNA transcripts and amplified the TCR beta CDR3 regions from them. The study used the HTBI primer set for a first-round RT-PCR of the TCR CDR3. MiXCR was run by TCRdb on the multiplex PCR reads, yielding one entry per CDR3 protein. The table shows approximately 300,000 distinct CDR3 sequences, with around 16% occurring only once. This sequence originates from a young man with Graves' hyperthyroidism. J is TRBJ1-2 and V is TRBV7-9; possibly TRBD1 for D (5 bases). Sequencing input: blood. The CDR3 DNA reads as TGTGCCAGCAGCTTATTTCAGGGTATGGGCTACACCTTC. Translated, it gives CASSLFQGMGYTF. The full variable domain, rest sourced from reference TRBV7-9 and TRBJ1-2, is DTGVSQNPRHKITKRGQNVTFRCDPISEHNRLYWYRQTLGQGPEFLTYFQNEAQLEKSRLLSDRFSAERPKGSFSTLEIQRTEQGDSAMYLCASSLFQGMGYTFGSGTRLTVV.